This section outlines one T cell receptor beta chain sequence together with its context. No antigen is known for it. This sample was included in a study of OX40 agonist ivuxolimab in advanced cancers. Study-wide background: It was permissible to have had prior anti-PD-1, anti-PD-L1 or anti-CTLA-4 therapy, and around 40% had some. The study's findings and limits: Nonresponders, in some cases, also had low normalized T-cell clonal expansion.

Blood sampling was done at baseline, cycle 4 day 1, and cycle 7 day 1. Here immunoSEQ multiplex PCR was the method, and the copy in TCRdb shows in-frame clones only, minus some. Of about 40,000 clones listed, 80% to 90% are singletons. Trimming cost V 6 bases and J 1 base; bases outside gene matches: 5. Germline V lookup: CDR1 SGHTA, CDR2 FQGTGA. CDR3 length equals 14 residues. The specimen was CD4+ or CD8+ T cells sorted from blood, collected in a trial of the OX40 agonist ivuxolimab. This rearrangement joins TRBV7-3 to TRBJ1-1; TRBD1 matches at 7 bases. This TCR came from an adult with an advanced solid tumor such as melanoma, head and neck, liver or kidney cancer. The DNA of the CDR3 is TGTGCCAGCAGGTCTACAGGGGCGAACACTGAAGCTTTCTTT. The encoded protein is CASRSTGANTEAFF.